The 22 T cell receptor beta chains listed next were all sequenced from one sample in a study of cytomegalovirus exposure and HLA in healthy donors. It was with 60 Vbeta and 13 Jbeta primers that the PCR ran. The data were produced by immunoSEQ multiplex PCR, yet TCRdb's version contains in-frame clones alone and is incomplete. The repertoire holds roughly 100,000 clones, roughly a tenth seen once, with 5% to 6.5% in the top ten. Material: PBMCs. These receptors all come from a man between 35 and 55 years old in good health and CMV-seropositive.

This rearrangement joins TRBV9 to TRBJ1-2; D ambiguous. The CDR3 has 17 residues. Germline assignment: CDR1 SGDLS and CDR2 YYNGEE. Trimming shortened V by 0 bases and J by 4 bases, and 19 bases separated the two germline ends. CDR3 nucleotides: TGTGCCAGCAGCGTAGGAGTCACAGCGGGTTACCCCTATGGCTACACCTTC. Amino acid sequence: CASSVGVTAGYPYGYTF.

This clone occurred a few times. This chain connects TRBV18 to TRBJ1-4; TRBD1 matches 7 bases. The CDR3 runs 16 residues. Germline V CDR1 and CDR2: KGHSH, LQKENI. V was pared by 2 bases and J by 3 bases, with 6 bases of the junction left unmatched. The CDR3, as DNA: TGTGCCAGCTCACCAGTCATACAGGGGCCTAATGAAAAACTGTTTTTT. Its translation is CASSPVIQGPNEKLFF.

The V gene is TRBV19, the J gene TRBJ2-2; D remains unclear. V lost 1 base, J lost 0 bases, and 6 bases lay in between. The CDR3 spans 15 residues. Germline V CDR1 and CDR2: LNHDA, SQIVND (reference sequence). CDR3 loop: CASSIAPANTGELFF. CDR3 bases: TGTGCCAGTAGTATAGCCCCGGCGAACACCGGGGAGCTGTTTTTT. Full variable domain (remainder filled in from reference TRBV19 and TRBJ2-2): DGGITQSPKYLFRKEGQNVTLSCEQNLNHDAMYWYRQDPGQGLRLIYYSQIVNDFQKGDIAEGYSVSREKKESFPLTVTSAQKNPTAFYLCASSIAPANTGELFFGEGSRLTVL.

The genes are TRBV6-1 and TRBJ1-6; TRBD1 is a possible D gene (6 bases). CDR3 length equals 14 residues. Per germline, CDR1 MNHNS and CDR2 SASEGT. V lost 4 bases, J lost 4 bases, and 8 bases lay in between. CDR3 DNA sequence: TGTGCCAGCAGTGGAGACAGGTATAATTCACCCCTCCACTTT. This gives the protein CASSGDRYNSPLHF.

The chain joins TRBV7-9 to TRBJ1-4, with 7 bases aligning to TRBD1. The CDR3 has 15 residues. Germline V CDR1 and CDR2: SEHNR, FQNEAQ (reference sequence). J was trimmed by 8 bases and V by 8 bases; bases with no gene match: 14. Here the CDR3 reads CASGREGAYKEKLFF. CDR3 in DNA: TGTGCCAGCGGGCGAGAGGGGGCTTATAAGGAAAAACTGTTTTTT. Full variable domain (rest looked up from reference TRBV7-9 and TRBJ1-4): DTGVSQNPRHKITKRGQNVTFRCDPISEHNRLYWYRQTLGQGPEFLTYFQNEAQLEKSRLLSDRFSAERPKGSFSTLEIQRTEQGDSAMYLCASGREGAYKEKLFFGSGTQLSVL.

This clone turned up a few times. The CDR3 is CASSSDQTGYEQYF. The DNA of the CDR3 is TGTGCCAGCAGCTCCGACCAAACAGGCTACGAGCAGTACTTC. This chain uses TRBV7-9 with TRBJ2-7; D might be TRBD1 (5 bases). Trimming pared 4 bases from V and 3 bases from J, leaving 13 bases between. CDR3 size: 14 residues. Germline V lookup: CDR1 SEHNR, CDR2 FQNEAQ (reference sequence).

This clone was seen more than once but under ten times. The same CDR3 is also encoded by other DNA sequences in this sample. This rearrangement joins TRBV27 to TRBJ1-5; D unclear. The CDR3 contains 13 residues. Trimming took 2 bases from V and 4 from J, leaving 6 bases between them. The germline V gene has CDR1 MNHEY and CDR2 SMNVEV (reference sequence). This chain's CDR3 is CASSLTGNQPQHF. CDR3 DNA sequence: TGTGCCAGCAGTTTAACCGGGAATCAGCCCCAGCATTTT.

The rearrangement joins TRBV28 to TRBJ1-4, with a possible D match to TRBD1 (5 bases). V gave up 6 bases and J gave up 1 base, with 12 bases separating them. Germline lookup yields CDR1 MDHEN and CDR2 SYDVKM. The CDR3 covers 15 residues. CDR3 sequence reads: CASRIPGGTNEKLFF. CDR3 DNA sequence: TGTGCCAGCAGAATACCCGGGGGAACTAATGAAAAACTGTTTTTT.

In this sample, this clone turned up a few times. The J gene is TRBJ2-5, the V gene TRBV5-1; D uncertain. Germline CDR1 SGHRS, CDR2 YFSETQ. Trimming stripped 6 bases from V and 2 bases from J, with 8 bases between. This CDR3 region has 12 residues. The CDR3 loop is CASMNLQETQYF. In nucleotides, the CDR3 is TGCGCCAGCATGAACCTACAAGAGACCCAGTACTTC.

This chain uses TRBV5-1 with TRBJ1-4; no firm D call. Trimming removed 1 base from V and 0 bases from J, with 7 bases in between. CDR1 and CDR2 from the germline V gene are SGHRS and YFSETQ. The CDR3 contains 15 residues. The CDR3: CASSLTATTNEKLFF. DNA of the CDR3: TGCGCCAGCAGCTTGACAGCTACAACTAATGAAAAACTGTTTTTT. Together with reference TRBV5-1 and TRBJ1-4, the CDR3 gives the full variable domain: KAGVTQTPRYLIKTRGQQVTLSCSPISGHRSVSWYQQTPGQGLQFLFEYFSETQRNKGNFPGRFSGRQFSNSRSEMNVSTLELGDSALYLCASSLTATTNEKLFFGSGTQLSVL.

This clone came up a few times. The chain uses TRBV7-2 and TRBJ2-7, with 8 bases aligning to TRBD2. The CDR3 is 17 residues long. Germline CDR1 and CDR2: SGHTA and FQGNSA. The CDR3, as DNA: TGTGCCAGAAGCTTAGGCCCGGGGAATAGCGGGAACTACGAGCAGTACGTC. This codes for CARSLGPGNSGNYEQYV.

This chain links TRBV18 with TRBJ2-2; 9 bases match TRBD1. This CDR3 contains 19 residues. V shed 6 bases and J 5 bases; nucleotides not matched to a gene: 19. Germline V gene data show CDR1 as KGHSH and CDR2 as LQKENI. CDR3 amino acids: CASSPDLATDRGGTGELFF. CDR3 bases: TGTGCCAGCTCCCCGGACCTCGCAACGGACAGGGGCGGAACCGGGGAGCTGTTTTTT.

The genes are TRBV4-2 and TRBJ2-1; 12 nucleotides align to TRBD2. This CDR3 has 15 amino acids. CDR1 is LGHNA, CDR2 YNFKEQ, per germline. The trim removed 6 bases at V and 7 bases at J, leaving 7 bases unmatched. The CDR3 nucleotides are TGTGCCAGCAGACCGACTAGCGGGAGTAGGAATGAGCAGTTCTTC. Its protein is CASRPTSGSRNEQFF.

This clone occurred a few times. This rearrangement joins TRBV28 to TRBJ1-2, with D unresolved. V lost 2 bases to trimming and J lost 3 bases, with 10 bases between them. From germline, CDR1 is MDHEN and CDR2 SYDVKM. The CDR3 has 14 residues. CDR3 DNA: TGTGCCAGCAGTTTAGGTGACTGGGACTATGGCTACACCTTC. It encodes CASSLGDWDYGYTF.

V gene TRBV7-6 combines with J gene TRBJ2-5, with 9 bases identical to TRBD1. This CDR3 spans 14 amino acids. From germline, CDR1 is SGHVS and CDR2 FNYEAQ. V dropped 5 bases and J dropped 2; count of bases not matched to a gene: 3. The CDR3 sequence is CASSLQGAQETQYF. CDR3 DNA: TGTGCCAGCAGCCTACAGGGGGCTCAAGAGACCCAGTACTTC.

The chain couples TRBV19 to TRBJ2-7; 7 positions match TRBD1. Germline CDR1 and CDR2: LNHDA and SQIVND (reference sequence). CDR3 size: 13 residues. J lost 3 bases, V lost 6 bases, and 5 bases had no gene match. This chain's CDR3 is CASRNAGGYEQYF. The CDR3 nucleotides are TGTGCCAGTAGAAATGCAGGGGGCTACGAGCAGTACTTC.

This rearrangement joins TRBV27 to TRBJ2-6; a possible D gene is TRBD1 (6 bases). Deletions cut 5 bases from V and 3 bases from J, with 11 bases between. The CDR3 is 15 residues long. Germline values: CDR1 MNHEY, CDR2 SMNVEV (reference sequence). In DNA, the CDR3 is TGTGCCAGCAGTCTACAGGGCGGTGGGGCCAACGTCCTGACTTTC. This gives the protein CASSLQGGGANVLTF.

A few counts support this clone. The chain links TRBV5-4 to TRBJ2-2; weak D call: TRBD2 (6 bases). V lost 0 bases, J lost 3 bases, and 12 bases lay in between. Germline V gene sequence: CDR1 SGHNT, CDR2 YYREEE (reference sequence). This CDR3 has 16 residues. CDR3 DNA: TGTGCCAGCAGCTTGGCCCCCGGGAGCGACACCGGGGAGCTGTTTTTT. Amino acids: CASSLAPGSDTGELFF.

This chain joins TRBV4-2 and TRBJ2-7; 7 bases are a match to TRBD2. With V trimmed by 1 base and J by 2 bases, 5 bases remained unmatched. This CDR3 is 15 amino acids long. Germline CDR1 LGHNA, CDR2 YNFKEQ. Written as DNA, the CDR3 is TGTGCCAGCAGCCAAGTCCACGGGAGGCCCTACGAGCAGTACTTC. It is translated as CASSQVHGRPYEQYF.

V usage is TRBV6-1 and J usage is TRBJ2-7, with D possibly matching TRBD2 (6 bases). This CDR3 region has 9 residues. Trimming stripped 8 bases from V and 7 bases from J, with 6 bases between. Germline CDR1 is MNHNS and CDR2 is SASEGT. The CDR3 here is CASGGEQYF. The CDR3 bases are TGTGCCAGCGGAGGGGAGCAGTACTTC.

This clone has a handful of counts. The V call is TRBV6-5, the J call TRBJ2-3, with D unclear. V was shortened by 4 bases and J by 6 bases, with 11 bases between the two germline ends. This CDR3 has 13 residues. CDR1 is MNHEY, CDR2 SVGAGI, per germline. The CDR3 bases are TGTGCCAGCAGTTTACTCTCCTGGGATACGCAGTATTTT. This encodes CASSLLSWDTQYF.

This clone was counted a few times. The chain uses TRBV19 and TRBJ2-7; 7 positions agree with TRBD1. V shed 2 bases and J 2 bases; nucleotides not matched to a gene: 3. Germline CDR1 LNHDA, CDR2 SQIVND (reference sequence). CDR3 length: 14 residues. CDR3: CASSIRGQPYEQYF. The CDR3 region has the DNA TGTGCCAGTAGTATAAGGGGACAGCCCTACGAGCAGTACTTC.